Below, 22 T cell receptor beta chains from the same sample are listed, as sequenced in a study of T cells after somatic rescue of genetic block. The data were produced by immunoSEQ multiplex PCR, yet TCRdb's version contains in-frame clones alone and is incomplete. The top ten hold 2.9% of the sample, which has roughly 65,000 clones, 85% to 95% seen once. Specimen: peripheral blood mononuclear cells (PBMCs). The receptors here all came from a man in his forties.

This clone was found a few times. This sequence joins TRBV15 and TRBJ2-1, with D perhaps TRBD2 (5 bases). V was trimmed by 0 bases and J by 6 bases, leaving 9 bases between them. CDR1 is LNHNV and CDR2 is YYDKDF in the germline V gene (reference sequence). This CDR3 is 14 amino acids long. The CDR3 region has the DNA TGTGCCACCAGCAGAGATCGGGGAAGCAATGAGCAGTTCTTC. Amino acid sequence: CATSRDRGSNEQFF.

The rearrangement links TRBV9 to TRBJ2-7; 9 nucleotides line up with TRBD2. Germline CDR1 SGDLS, CDR2 YYNGEE. V lost 3 bases, J lost 4 bases, and 17 bases stayed unmatched. The CDR3 runs 18 residues. The CDR3: CASSGLADPGLLSYEQYF. In DNA form, the CDR3 reads TGTGCCAGCAGCGGACTAGCGGACCCGGGTCTGCTGTCTTACGAGCAGTACTTC.

The rearrangement joins TRBV6-6 to TRBJ1-2, with D tentatively TRBD1 (5 bases). CDR1 is MNHNY and CDR2 is SVGAGI in the germline V gene (reference sequence). V was shortened by 7 bases and J by 8 bases, with 14 bases between the two germline ends. The length of the CDR3 is 12 residues. CDR3 residues: CASIRQQDGYTF. The CDR3 DNA sequence: TGTGCCAGCATCAGACAACAGGACGGCTACACCTTC.

The chain is built from TRBV7-9 and TRBJ2-1; D could derive from TRBD1 or TRBD2 (5 bases each). The CDR3 is made up of 14 amino acids. Germline V gene sequence: CDR1 SEHNR, CDR2 FQNEAQ (reference sequence). Trimming left V 5 bases short and J 4 bases short, with 12 bases between. CDR3 amino acids: CASSPRDGYNEQFF. Written as DNA, the CDR3 is TGTGCCAGCAGCCCTAGGGACGGGTACAATGAGCAGTTCTTC.

The rearrangement uses TRBV28 and TRBJ1-4, with D perhaps matching TRBD1 (5 bases). V shed 1 base and J shed 8 bases, with 20 bases lying between them. Germline V gives CDR1 MDHEN, CDR2 SYDVKM. CDR3 length equals 17 residues. This CDR3 is CASSLSGNGARREKLFF. CDR3 nucleotide sequence: TGTGCCAGCAGTTTATCGGGAAACGGGGCACGGCGGGAAAAACTGTTTTTT.

The V gene is TRBV5-1, the J gene TRBJ1-1; no clear D gene. The CDR3 is 13 amino acids. Trimming removed 5 bases from V and 2 bases from J, with 10 bases in between. The germline V gene encodes CDR1 SGHRS and CDR2 YFSETQ. CDR3 bases: TGCGCCAGCAGTCGGAACGGTAACACTGAAGCTTTCTTT. It encodes CASSRNGNTEAFF. Combining the CDR3 with reference TRBV5-1 and TRBJ1-1 gives the whole variable domain KAGVTQTPRYLIKTRGQQVTLSCSPISGHRSVSWYQQTPGQGLQFLFEYFSETQRNKGNFPGRFSGRQFSNSRSEMNVSTLELGDSALYLCASSRNGNTEAFFGQGTRLTVV.

The chain uses TRBV19 and TRBJ2-2; TRBD2 aligns across 10 bases. Trimming cost V 5 bases and J 6 bases; bases outside gene matches: 6. From germline, CDR1 is LNHDA and CDR2 SQIVND (reference sequence). The CDR3 extends over 15 amino acids. CDR3 region: CASSGLAGVAGELFF. The CDR3 DNA follows: TGTGCCAGTAGTGGTCTAGCGGGAGTGGCCGGGGAGCTGTTTTTT.

The V call is TRBV5-4, the J call TRBJ2-5, with a weak D call TRBD2 (5 bases). V dropped 0 bases and J dropped 5 bases, with 11 bases sitting between them. Germline values: CDR1 SGHNT, CDR2 YYREEE (reference sequence). The CDR3 spans 14 residues. The CDR3 reads CASSLAASFETQYF. CDR3 in DNA: TGTGCCAGCAGCTTGGCGGCTAGCTTCGAGACCCAGTACTTC. Supplemented by reference TRBV5-4 and TRBJ2-5, the full variable domain reads ETGVTQSPTHLIKTRGQQVTLRCSSQSGHNTVSWYQQALGQGPQFIFQYYREEENGRGNFPPRFSGLQFPNYSSELNVNALELDDSALYLCASSLAASFETQYFGPGTRLLVL.

V gene TRBV6-1 combines with J gene TRBJ2-5, with 9 nucleotides matching TRBD2. Germline V CDR1 and CDR2: MNHNS, SASEGT. This CDR3 has 15 residues. The V segment lost 5 bases and the J segment 5 bases; nucleotides outside the gene matches: 9. The CDR3 nucleotides read TGTGCCAGCAGTAAACTAGCGGGCCAAACGGAGACCCAGTACTTC. Translated: CASSKLAGQTETQYF.

The V call is TRBV19, the J call TRBJ2-2, with 10 bases aligning to TRBD1. This CDR3 comprises 14 residues. Germline CDR1 reads LNHDA; CDR2 reads SQIVND (reference sequence). V was clipped by 10 bases and J by 7 bases; unmatched bases: 9. This CDR3 is CAIAGTGASGELFF. CDR3 bases: TGTGCCATCGCCGGGACAGGGGCAAGCGGGGAGCTGTTTTTT.

The chain carries TRBV5-6 and TRBJ1-2; no definite D call. Per the germline V gene, CDR1 is SGHDT and CDR2 is YYEEEE. The CDR3 loop spans 12 amino acids. Trimming left V 1 base short and J 6 bases short, with 7 bases between. The CDR3 DNA reads as TGTGCCAGCAGCTTGTCCGGGGATGGCTACACCTTC. Protein: CASSLSGDGYTF.

This CDR3 reads CASSPRAITSNEQFF. The CDR3 region has the DNA TGCGCCAGCAGCCCTCGCGCAATAACGTCCAATGAGCAGTTCTTC. The chain has TRBV4-1 and TRBJ2-1; D is unresolved. The V and J ends lost 4 bases and 6 bases respectively, with 16 bases between them. The CDR3 length is 15 residues. CDR1 is MGHRA and CDR2 is YSYEKL in the germline V gene.

CDR3 loop: CASRGLQGGSYNEQFF. The CDR3 nucleotides read TGCGCCAGCAGGGGATTACAGGGAGGCTCCTACAATGAGCAGTTCTTC. The V gene is TRBV4-1, the J gene TRBJ2-1, with D perhaps TRBD1 or TRBD2 (6 bases each). Germline CDR1 and CDR2: MGHRA and YSYEKL. Trimming took off 6 bases at V and 0 bases at J, with 15 bases between the two ends. The CDR3 extends over 16 amino acids.

This chain connects TRBV29-1 to TRBJ2-1; D is perhaps TRBD2 (5 bases). Deletions cut 5 bases from V and 6 bases from J, with 17 bases between. The V gene's germline CDR1 is SQVTM and CDR2 ANQGSEA. The CDR3 is 14 residues long. CDR3 in DNA: TGCAGCGTTAGGAGGTCCTACCCACCCAATGAGCAGTTCTTC. Its translation is CSVRRSYPPNEQFF.

V gene TRBV7-2 combines with J gene TRBJ1-2; 7 bases map to TRBD1. Per the germline V gene, CDR1 is SGHTA and CDR2 is FQGNSA. After removal of 5 bases from V and 2 bases from J, the junction contained 8 bases not matched to a gene. The CDR3 extends over 15 amino acids. Here the CDR3 reads CASSPRDRRNYGYTF. The CDR3 DNA reads as TGTGCCAGCAGCCCCCGGGACAGAAGAAACTATGGCTACACCTTC.

The chain is built from TRBV4-1 and TRBJ1-1, with D possibly matching TRBD1 (6 bases). V dropped 1 base and J dropped 5 bases, with 17 bases sitting between them. Per germline, CDR1 MGHRA and CDR2 YSYEKL. The CDR3 runs to 16 residues. CDR3 sequence: CASSQVGYRAGTEAFF. CDR3 coding DNA: TGCGCCAGCAGCCAAGTGGGGTACAGGGCGGGGACTGAAGCTTTCTTT.

V is TRBV6-5 and J is TRBJ2-2; D may be TRBD2 (6 bases). This CDR3 has 15 amino acids. Germline CDR1 MNHEY, CDR2 SVGAGI. Trimming shortened V by 0 bases and J by 5 bases, and 10 bases separated the two germline ends. CDR3 coding DNA: TGTGCCAGCAGTTACTCGAGGGCGGGGACCGGGGAGCTGTTTTTT. Its protein product is CASSYSRAGTGELFF.

V usage is TRBV5-1 and J usage is TRBJ2-7; unclear D gene. Germline V gene lookup returns CDR1 SGHRS and CDR2 YFSETQ. Trimming took 0 bases from V and 7 from J, leaving 14 bases between them. The CDR3 spans 14 residues. DNA for the CDR3: TGCGCCAGCAGCTTGGCATTATTTGAAGAAGAGCAGTACTTC. Its protein product is CASSLALFEEEQYF.

V usage is TRBV5-1 and J usage is TRBJ2-7; TRBD1 is a possible D gene (6 bases). There are 13 residues in the CDR3. Germline V gene data show CDR1 as SGHRS and CDR2 as YFSETQ. Trimming shortened V by 6 bases and J by 0 bases, and 10 bases separated the two germline ends. The DNA of the CDR3 is TGCGCCAGCAACCCGGACAGCTCCTACGAGCAGTACTTC. It yields the protein CASNPDSSYEQYF.

The V call is TRBV12-5, the J call TRBJ2-1, with 12 bases that match TRBD2. V trimming: 5 bases; J trimming: 4 bases; junction bases outside the gene matches: 3. The CDR3 is 15 residues long. Looked up from germline, CDR1 is LGHNT and CDR2 is FRNRAP. CDR3 amino acids: CASGRTSGIYNEQFF. The CDR3 region has the DNA TGTGCTAGTGGTCGGACTAGCGGGATATACAATGAGCAGTTCTTC.

V gene TRBV6-6 combines with J gene TRBJ1-1; 9 positions agree with TRBD1. CDR1 MNHNY and CDR2 SVGAGI come from the germline V gene (reference sequence). The J segment lost 7 bases and the V segment lost 11 bases, leaving 11 bases of the junction unmatched. The CDR3 covers 13 residues. CDR3 amino acids: CAGGGQGKREAFF. The CDR3 nucleotides are TGTGCCGGCGGGGGACAGGGTAAGCGTGAAGCTTTCTTT.

The chain carries TRBV5-1 and TRBJ1-3; 7 bases are shared with TRBD1. The germline V gene encodes CDR1 SGHRS and CDR2 YFSETQ. The CDR3 is made up of 15 amino acids. The junction had 5 bases not matched to a gene; V was cut back by 4 bases and J by 1 base. The CDR3 is CASSRDRASGNTIYF. The CDR3 DNA is TGCGCCAGCAGCCGTGACAGGGCATCTGGAAACACCATATATTTT.